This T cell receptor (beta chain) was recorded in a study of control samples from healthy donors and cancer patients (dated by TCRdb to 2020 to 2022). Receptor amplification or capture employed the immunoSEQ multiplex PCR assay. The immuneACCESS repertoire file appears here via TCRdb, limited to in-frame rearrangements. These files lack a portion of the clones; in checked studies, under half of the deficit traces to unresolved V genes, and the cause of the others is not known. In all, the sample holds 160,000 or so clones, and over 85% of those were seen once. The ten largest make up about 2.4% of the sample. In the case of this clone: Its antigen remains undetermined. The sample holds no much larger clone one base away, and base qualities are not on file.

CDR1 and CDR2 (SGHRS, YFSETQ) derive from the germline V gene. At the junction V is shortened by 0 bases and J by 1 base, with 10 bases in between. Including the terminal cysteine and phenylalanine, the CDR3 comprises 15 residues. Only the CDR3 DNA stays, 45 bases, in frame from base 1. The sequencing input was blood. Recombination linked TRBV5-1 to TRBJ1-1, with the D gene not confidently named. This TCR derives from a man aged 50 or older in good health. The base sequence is TGCGCCAGCAGCTTGGATCCGGGCGGGAACACTGAAGCTTTCTTT. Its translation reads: CASSLDPGGNTEAFF. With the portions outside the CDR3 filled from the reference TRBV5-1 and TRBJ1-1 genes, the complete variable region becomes KAGVTQTPRYLIKTRGQQVTLSCSPISGHRSVSWYQQTPGQGLQFLFEYFSETQRNKGNFPGRFSGRQFSNSRSEMNVSTLELGDSALYLCASSLDPGGNTEAFFGQGTRLTVV.